These 11 T cell receptor beta chains share one sample of origin, sequenced in a study of blood T cell repertoires in COVID-19 (dated by TCRdb to 2020 to 2022). The receptor library was made with the immunoSEQ multiplex PCR assay. TCRdb provides this immuneACCESS table in a form limited to in-frame rearrangements. Some clones are lacking; in checked studies, under half of them reflect an unresolved V gene, and why the rest are absent is not known. This sample is represented by fewer than 250,000 clones; 84% of them were singletons. The leading ten clones occupy around 7.3% of the sample. The sample consisted of peripheral blood. The source is a woman aged 50 to 60 with active or convalescent COVID-19.

The V gene is TRBV19, the J gene TRBJ2-2; 9 nucleotides align to TRBD2. Trimming took 10 bases from V and 3 from J; bases not matched to a gene: 12. Germline CDR1 LNHDA, CDR2 SQIVND (reference sequence). The CDR3 spans 16 residues. In DNA, the CDR3 is TGTGCCACCAAGGTGGTAGCGGGAGTGGACACCGGGGAGCTGTTTTTT. It encodes CATKVVAGVDTGELFF.

The table lists this clone with a few counts. V is TRBV18 and J is TRBJ2-3; tentatively, D is TRBD1 (6 bases). V dropped 3 bases and J dropped 3 bases, with 10 bases sitting between them. The CDR3 length is 14 residues. The V gene's germline CDR1 is KGHSH and CDR2 LQKENI. CDR3 amino acids: CASSPDRRTDTQYF. The CDR3 coding sequence is TGTGCCAGCTCACCGGACAGACGAACAGATACGCAGTATTTT.

Only a few counts were recorded for this clone. This chain uses TRBV15 with TRBJ1-1; 11 bases are a match to TRBD1. Per the germline V gene, CDR1 is LNHNV and CDR2 is YYDKDF (reference sequence). V lost 5 bases and J lost 1; bases outside the gene matches: 9. There are 17 residues in the CDR3. The CDR3 reads CATSRRTGTGGNTEAFF. CDR3 coding DNA: TGTGCCACCAGCCGAAGGACCGGGACAGGGGGGAACACTGAAGCTTTCTTT.

V and J are TRBV12-2 and TRBJ1-5. TRBV12-2 is assigned pseudogene status. This CDR3 comprises 16 residues. DNA for the CDR3: TGTGCAAGTCGCTTAGTAGGACCGGGGGGCAATCAGCCCCAGCATTTT. Protein: CASRLVGPGGNQPQHF.

The CDR3: CASSPRQGEQYF. CDR3 coding DNA: TGTGCCAGCAGCCCCCGACAGGGAGAGCAGTACTTC. The chain combines TRBV7-2 with TRBJ2-7; the match to TRBD1 covers 7 bases. J gave up 7 bases and V 5 bases, and 5 bases lay outside the gene matches. Germline V gene lookup returns CDR1 SGHTA and CDR2 FQGNSA. The CDR3 length is 12 residues. Based on the CDR3 plus reference TRBV7-2 and TRBJ2-7, the full variable domain is GAGVSQSPSNKVTEKGKDVELRCDPISGHTALYWYRQSLGQGLEFLIYFQGNSAPDKSGLPSDRFSAERTGGSVSTLTIQRTQQEDSAVYLCASSPRQGEQYFGPGTRLTVT.

This clone was seen a few times. The chain employs TRBV29-1 and TRBJ1-1, with D possibly TRBD1 on 6 matching bases. Germline V gene data show CDR1 as SQVTM and CDR2 as ANQGSEA. The germline V and J ends were trimmed by 4 bases and 9 bases, with 15 bases remaining between them. This CDR3 is 12 amino acids long. The CDR3 spells CSVVQGEQKAFF. The CDR3 DNA reads as TGCAGCGTTGTACAGGGCGAACAAAAAGCTTTCTTT.

J is TRBJ2-1 and V is TRBV15, with 11 bases matching TRBD2. The junction had 9 bases not matched to a gene; V was cut back by 8 bases and J by 6 bases. Per the germline V gene, CDR1 is LNHNV and CDR2 is YYDKDF (reference sequence). The CDR3 sequence is 15 residues long. CDR3 amino acids: CATASGRPTANEQFF. CDR3 DNA: TGTGCCACCGCTAGCGGGAGGCCGACGGCCAATGAGCAGTTCTTC.

The chain has TRBV27 and TRBJ2-3; weak D call: TRBD2 (6 bases). There are 16 residues in the CDR3. V was trimmed by 4 bases and J by 1 base, leaving 15 bases between them. CDR1 and CDR2 from the germline V gene are MNHEY and SMNVEV (reference sequence). CDR3 sequence (DNA): TGTGCCAGCAGTTCAGGAGGGCTTGGACGCACAGATACGCAGTATTTT. Protein product: CASSSGGLGRTDTQYF.

CDR3 nucleotide sequence: TGTGCCAGCAGCTTAGTAGGCGGGTCTGACAATGAGCAGTTCTTC. Protein product: CASSLVGGSDNEQFF. The V call is TRBV11-3, the J call TRBJ2-1; tentative D call: TRBD2 (5 bases). V gave up 1 base and J gave up 5 bases, with 12 bases separating them. The CDR3 is 15 amino acids. CDR1 is SGHNT and CDR2 is YENEEA in the germline V gene.

The V gene is TRBV30, the J gene TRBJ1-4; 9 bases are a match to TRBD1. Germline V gene lookup returns CDR1 GTSNPN and CDR2 SVGIG (reference sequence). The J segment lost 8 bases and the V segment lost 2 bases, leaving 9 bases of the junction unmatched. The CDR3 covers 15 residues. This CDR3 is CAWSPGQGLGEKLFF. CDR3 DNA: TGTGCCTGGAGTCCCGGACAGGGGCTGGGAGAAAAACTGTTTTTT.

The genes are TRBV28 and TRBJ1-4; 7 nucleotides match TRBD1. CDR1 MDHEN and CDR2 SYDVKM come from the germline V gene. J was trimmed by 5 bases and V by 7 bases; bases with no gene match: 13. The CDR3 contains 16 residues. In nucleotides, the CDR3 is TGTGCCAGCACTATTCTCCGGGACAGCCGAAATGAAAAACTGTTTTTT. This sequence encodes CASTILRDSRNEKLFF.